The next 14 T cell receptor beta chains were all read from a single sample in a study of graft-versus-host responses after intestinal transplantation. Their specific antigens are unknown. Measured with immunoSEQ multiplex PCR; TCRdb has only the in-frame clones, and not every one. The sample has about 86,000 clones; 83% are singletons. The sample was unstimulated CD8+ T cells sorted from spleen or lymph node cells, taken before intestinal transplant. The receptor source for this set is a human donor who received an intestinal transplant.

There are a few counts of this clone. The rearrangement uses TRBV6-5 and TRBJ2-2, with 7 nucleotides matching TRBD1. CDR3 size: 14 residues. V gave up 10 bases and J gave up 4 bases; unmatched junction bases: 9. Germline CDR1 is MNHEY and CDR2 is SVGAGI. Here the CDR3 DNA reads TGTGCCACCAAAACAGGGGTTAGCACCGGGGAGCTGTTTTTT. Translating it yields CATKTGVSTGELFF.

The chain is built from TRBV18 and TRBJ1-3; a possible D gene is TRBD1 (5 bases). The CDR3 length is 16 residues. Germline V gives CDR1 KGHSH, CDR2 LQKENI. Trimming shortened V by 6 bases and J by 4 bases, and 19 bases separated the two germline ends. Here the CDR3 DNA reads TGTGCCAGCTCCCCGGGGGAGGGGTCGTCAGGAAACACCATATATTTT. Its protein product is CASSPGEGSSGNTIYF.

CDR3 amino acids: CASSESWLAGVNEQFF. Written as DNA, the CDR3 is TGCGCCAGCAGTGAGTCCTGGCTAGCGGGGGTCAATGAGCAGTTCTTC. The chain employs TRBV10-2 and TRBJ2-1; 10 bases are a match to TRBD2. Germline V gene sequence: CDR1 WSHSY, CDR2 SAAADI. Trimming took 0 bases from V and 6 from J; bases not matched to a gene: 5. CDR3 length: 16 amino acids.

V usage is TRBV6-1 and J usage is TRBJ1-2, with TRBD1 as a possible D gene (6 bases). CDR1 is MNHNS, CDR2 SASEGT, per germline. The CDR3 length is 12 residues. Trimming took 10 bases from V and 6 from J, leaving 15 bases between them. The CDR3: CATFDRWNGYTF. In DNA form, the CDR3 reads TGTGCCACCTTTGACAGGTGGAATGGCTACACCTTC.

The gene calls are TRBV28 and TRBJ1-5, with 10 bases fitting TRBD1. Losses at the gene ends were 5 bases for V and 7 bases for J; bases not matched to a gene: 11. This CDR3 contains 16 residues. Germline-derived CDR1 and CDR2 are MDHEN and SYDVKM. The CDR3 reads CASSTDRGRFFQPQHF. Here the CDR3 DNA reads TGTGCCAGCAGTACCGACAGGGGGCGCTTCTTCCAGCCCCAGCATTTT.

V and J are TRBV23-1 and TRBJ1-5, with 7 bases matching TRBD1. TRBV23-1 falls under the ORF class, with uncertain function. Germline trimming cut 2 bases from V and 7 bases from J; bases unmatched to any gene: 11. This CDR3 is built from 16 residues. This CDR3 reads CASSQGTAKAGQPQHF. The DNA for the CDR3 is TGCGCCAGCAGTCAAGGGACAGCCAAAGCCGGGCAGCCCCAGCATTTT.

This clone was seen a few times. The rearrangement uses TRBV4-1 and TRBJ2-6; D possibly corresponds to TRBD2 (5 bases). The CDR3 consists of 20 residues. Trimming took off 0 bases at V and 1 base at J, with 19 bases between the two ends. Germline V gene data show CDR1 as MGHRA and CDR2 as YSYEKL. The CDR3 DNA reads TGCGCCAGCAGCCAAGATTCGGGGTGGCGCGACGTGTCTGGGGCCAACGTCCTGACTTTC. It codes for CASSQDSGWRDVSGANVLTF.

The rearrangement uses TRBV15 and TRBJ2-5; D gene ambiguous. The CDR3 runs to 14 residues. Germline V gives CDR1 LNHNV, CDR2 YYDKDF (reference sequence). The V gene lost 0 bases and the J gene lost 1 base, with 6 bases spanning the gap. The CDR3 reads CATSREAAQETQYF. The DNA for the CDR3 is TGTGCCACCAGCAGAGAGGCTGCCCAAGAGACCCAGTACTTC.

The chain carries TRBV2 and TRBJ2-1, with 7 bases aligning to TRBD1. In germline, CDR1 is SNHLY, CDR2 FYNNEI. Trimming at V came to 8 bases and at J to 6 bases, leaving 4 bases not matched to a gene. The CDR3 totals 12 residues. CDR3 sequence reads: CASWDSFNEQFF. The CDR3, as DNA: TGTGCCAGCTGGGACAGCTTCAATGAGCAGTTCTTC.

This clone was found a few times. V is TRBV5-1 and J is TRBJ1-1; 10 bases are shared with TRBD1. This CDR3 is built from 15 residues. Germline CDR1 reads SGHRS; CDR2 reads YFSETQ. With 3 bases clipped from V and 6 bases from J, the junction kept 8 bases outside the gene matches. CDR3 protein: CASSSRDRGFPEAFF. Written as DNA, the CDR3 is TGCGCCAGCAGCTCCCGGGACAGGGGTTTCCCTGAAGCTTTCTTT.

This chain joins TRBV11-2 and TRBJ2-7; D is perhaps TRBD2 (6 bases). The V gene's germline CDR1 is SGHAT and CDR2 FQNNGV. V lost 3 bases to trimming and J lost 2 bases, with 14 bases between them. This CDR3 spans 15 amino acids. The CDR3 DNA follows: TGTGCCAGCAGCTTGGGGAGCAGGGAGGCCTACGAGCAGTACTTC. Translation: CASSLGSREAYEQYF. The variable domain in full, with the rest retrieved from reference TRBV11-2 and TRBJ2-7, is EAGVAQSPRYKIIEKRQSVAFWCNPISGHATLYWYQQILGQGPKLLIQFQNNGVVDDSQLPKDRFSAERLKGVDSTLKIQPAKLEDSAVYLCASSLGSREAYEQYFGPGTRLTVT.

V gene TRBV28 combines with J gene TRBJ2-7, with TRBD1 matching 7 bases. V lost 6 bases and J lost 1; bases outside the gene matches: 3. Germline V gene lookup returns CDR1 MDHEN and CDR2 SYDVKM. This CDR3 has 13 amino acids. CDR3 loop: CASSAQGSYEQYF. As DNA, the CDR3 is TGTGCCAGCAGCGCACAGGGGTCCTACGAGCAGTACTTC.

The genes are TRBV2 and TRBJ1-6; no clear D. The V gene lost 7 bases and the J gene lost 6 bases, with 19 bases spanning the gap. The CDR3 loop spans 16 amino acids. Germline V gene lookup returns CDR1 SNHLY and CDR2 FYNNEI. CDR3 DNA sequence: TGTGCCAGCACCAGCAAGGACGGAGCAGCTAATTCACCCCTCCACTTT. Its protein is CASTSKDGAANSPLHF.

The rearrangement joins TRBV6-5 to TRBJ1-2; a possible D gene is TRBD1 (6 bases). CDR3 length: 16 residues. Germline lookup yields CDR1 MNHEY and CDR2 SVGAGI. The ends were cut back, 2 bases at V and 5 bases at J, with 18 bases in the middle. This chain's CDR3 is CASSYQQGAGIYGYTF. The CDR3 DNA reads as TGTGCCAGCAGTTACCAACAGGGTGCGGGGATTTATGGCTACACCTTC.